Sequencing of this T cell receptor beta chain was carried out in a study of T cells of healthy individuals. The CDR3 runs to 14 residues. Germline loops: CDR1 SGHAT, CDR2 FQNNGV. V gave up 2 bases and J gave up 2 bases, with 7 bases separating them. TCRdb processed the 5' RACE reads anew with MiXCR; each CDR3 protein has one entry. The sample has 95,000 to 100,000 distinct CDR3 sequences; under 20% are singletons. The TCR sequence derives from a human donor in good health. This chain uses TRBV11-2 with TRBJ1-3, with D hard to call. The CDR3 DNA follows: TGTGCCAGCAGCTTATCTCTCCCTGGAAACACCATATATTTT. Amino acids: CASSLSLPGNTIYF.